This T cell receptor beta chain was identified in a study of CD8 T cells in ankylosing spondylitis. Findings of the study overall: Significant enrichment of disease-linked clones was reportedly seen in matched ankylosing spondylitis synovial fluid. Ankylosing spondylitis blood appeared to carry a characteristic TCR beta motif of several highly homologous variants.

V was trimmed by 3 bases and J by 4 bases, leaving 18 bases between them. The CDR3 runs 16 residues. The germline V gene encodes CDR1 KGHSH and CDR2 LQKENI. As concerns this clonotype: Its antigen is still unknown.

TCRdb passed the 5' RACE reads through MiXCR, listing each CDR3 protein once. This sample has fewer than 500,000 distinct CDR3 sequences, with roughly 26% found just once. The chain employs TRBV18 and TRBJ1-2; D not resolved. Sequencing used blood, either unsorted or a sorted T cell fraction (not recorded which). The sequence came from a male donor with ankylosing spondylitis. The CDR3 nucleotides are TGTGCCAGCTCACCCCGTCAGGCGGGCGAGGGCTATGGCTACACCTTC. This translates into CASSPRQAGEGYGYTF.